The next 6 T cell receptor beta chains were all read from a single sample in a study of tumor and adjacent non-tumor tissue in lung cancer. This sample's RNA came from whole unsorted tissue. Distant lung tissue was collected more than 3 cm away from the tumor edge. Three rounds of nested PCR, following a modified ARM-PCR protocol, produced the TCRbeta library. TCRdb analysed the multiplex PCR reads with MiXCR anew, one entry per CDR3 protein. The sample has 70,000 to 90,000 distinct CDR3 sequences; roughly 80% are singletons. Sequencing used distant non-tumor lung tissue. Receptors originate from a man between 60 and 75 years old with non-small cell lung cancer.

V gene TRBV7-9 combines with J gene TRBJ1-1, with D unresolved. The CDR3 is 13 amino acids. Germline V gene lookup returns CDR1 SEHNR and CDR2 FQNEAQ (reference sequence). The CDR3 DNA sequence: TGTGTCAACAGCTTCTCTGGGAACACTGAAGCTTTCTTT. Amino acids: CVNSFSGNTEAFF.

Note on this clonotype: A much larger clone sits a single nucleotide away, making a read error possible. The conserved final phenylalanine or tryptophan is absent from the CDR3, which likely points to a read error. The chain joins TRBV11-2 to TRBJ2-5; a possible D gene is TRBD2 (7 bases). CDR1 SGHAT and CDR2 FQNNGV come from the germline V gene. This CDR3 comprises 13 residues. For the CDR3, the DNA is TGTGTCAGCAGCTTAGGGGGGGGCGAGACCCAGTACCTC. Translating gives CVSSLGGGETQYL.

This clonotype was found many times. The V call is TRBV29-1, the J call TRBJ2-7; D ambiguous. Germline V gene sequence: CDR1 SQVTM, CDR2 ANQGSEA. The CDR3 loop spans 13 amino acids. Between the trimmed V and J ends, which lost 4 bases and 6 bases, there was a span of 16 bases. CDR3 residues: CSVGVGIAVEQYF. CDR3 bases: TGCAGCGTTGGGGTTGGTATTGCGGTCGAGCAGTACTTC.

This clonotype came up a few times. This may arise from a read error, as a much more abundant clone is one base away. The V gene is TRBV20-1, the J gene TRBJ2-3; tentative D call: TRBD2 (5 bases). The germline V gene encodes CDR1 DFQATT and CDR2 SNEGSKA (reference sequence). The V and J ends lost 5 bases and 0 bases respectively, with 12 bases between them. The CDR3 runs 14 residues. The CDR3 reads CSAGGFSSTDTQYF. The CDR3 DNA reads as TGCAGTGCTGGCGGGTTTTCGAGCACAGATACGCAGTATTTT.

The J gene is TRBJ2-3, the V gene TRBV11-3; TRBD1 might be the D (6 bases). The V end was cut by 6 bases, the J end by 3 bases, with 19 bases between. The CDR3 extends over 16 amino acids. The germline V gene encodes CDR1 SGHNT and CDR2 YENEEA. CDR3 sequence (DNA): TGTGCCAGCAGTCAACCGGGACAAGAGAGAACAGATACGCAGTATTTT. Protein: CASSQPGQERTDTQYF.

The count of this clonotype is one. One end of the junction varies from germline; a read error may be responsible. The V and J genes are TRBV5-1 and TRBJ2-7, with D perhaps TRBD2 (7 bases). Germline V gene data show CDR1 as SGHRS and CDR2 as YFSETQ. CDR3 length equals 12 residues. The CDR3 nucleotides are TGCGCCAGGGGTAGCTTCCCCGGGGGGCAGCACTTC. Translated, it gives CARGSFPGGQHF.